This T cell receptor beta chain was retrieved from a study of CXCR3-negative and CXCR3-positive naive CD8 T cells. General study results and limits: CXCR3-positive naive cells had TRB CDR3s that were more hydrophobic than CXCR3-negative naive cells had. Cryopreservation partially decreased CXCR3 expression, and most assays used fresh PBMCs.

Within the CD8+ T cell compartment, naive cells were CD45RO-CCR7+CD27+CD95-. Concerning this clonotype: As yet, its antigen is unknown.

Carrying UMI labels, the TRB cDNA libraries were prepared through 5' RACE. TCRdb re-analyzed the 5' RACE reads; it lists each CDR3 protein once, without DNA. The sample's table shows some 48,000 distinct CDR3 sequences. Germline CDR1 reads MDHEN; CDR2 reads SYDVKM. CDR3 length equals 14 residues. The V gene is TRBV28, the J gene TRBJ2-1; TCRdb lists TRBD2, though no DNA is available to test this call. The sequenced sample consisted of naive CXCR3- CD8+ T cells from blood. Subset in this sample: CD45RO-CCR7+CD27+CD95- naive CD8+ T cells lacking CXCR3 (TNR3-). This TCR derives from a human donor in good health. Some clones in this sample may be carry-over from other donors' samples. The CDR3 is CASSGGPGYNEQFF. Supplemented by reference TRBV28 and TRBJ2-1, the full variable domain reads DVKVTQSSRYLVKRTGEKVFLECVQDMDHENMFWYRQDPGLGLRLIYFSYDVKMKEKGDIPEGYSVSREKKERFSLILESASTNQTSMYLCASSGGPGYNEQFFGPGTRLTVL.